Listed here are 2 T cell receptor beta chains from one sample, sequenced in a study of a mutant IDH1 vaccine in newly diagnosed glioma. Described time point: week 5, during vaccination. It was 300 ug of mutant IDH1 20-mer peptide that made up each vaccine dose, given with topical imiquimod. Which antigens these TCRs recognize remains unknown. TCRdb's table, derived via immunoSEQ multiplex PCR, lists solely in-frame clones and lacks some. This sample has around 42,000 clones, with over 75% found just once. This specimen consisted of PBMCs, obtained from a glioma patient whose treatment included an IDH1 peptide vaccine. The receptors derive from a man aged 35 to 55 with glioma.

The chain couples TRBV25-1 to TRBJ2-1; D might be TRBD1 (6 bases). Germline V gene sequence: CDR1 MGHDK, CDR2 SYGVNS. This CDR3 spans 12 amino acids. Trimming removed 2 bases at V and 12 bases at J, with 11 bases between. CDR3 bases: TGTGCCAGCAGTGAAATTCGAGGGGGGCAGTTCTTC. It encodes CASSEIRGGQFF. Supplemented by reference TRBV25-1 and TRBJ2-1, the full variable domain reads EADIYQTPRYLVIGTGKKITLECSQTMGHDKMYWYQQDPGMELHLIHYSYGVNSTEKGDLSSESTVSRIRTEHFPLTLESARPSHTSQYLCASSEIRGGQFFGPGTRLTVL.

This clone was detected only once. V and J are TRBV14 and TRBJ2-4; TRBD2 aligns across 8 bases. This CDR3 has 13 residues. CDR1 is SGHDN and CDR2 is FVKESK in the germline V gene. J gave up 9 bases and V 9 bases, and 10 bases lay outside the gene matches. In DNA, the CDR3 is TGTGCCAGTCTCGGGACCGGGGGGGGCATTCAGTACTTC. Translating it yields CASLGTGGGIQYF.